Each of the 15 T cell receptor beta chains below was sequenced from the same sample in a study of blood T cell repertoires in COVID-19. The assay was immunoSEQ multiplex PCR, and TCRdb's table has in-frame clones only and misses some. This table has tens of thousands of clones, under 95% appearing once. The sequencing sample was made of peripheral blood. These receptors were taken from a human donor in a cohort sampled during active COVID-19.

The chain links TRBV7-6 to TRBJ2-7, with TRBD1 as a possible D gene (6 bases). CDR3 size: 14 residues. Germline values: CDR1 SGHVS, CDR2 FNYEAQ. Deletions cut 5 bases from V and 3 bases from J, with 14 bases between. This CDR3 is CASSPGQYYYEQYF. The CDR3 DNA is TGTGCCAGCAGCCCCGGACAGTATTACTACGAGCAGTACTTC.

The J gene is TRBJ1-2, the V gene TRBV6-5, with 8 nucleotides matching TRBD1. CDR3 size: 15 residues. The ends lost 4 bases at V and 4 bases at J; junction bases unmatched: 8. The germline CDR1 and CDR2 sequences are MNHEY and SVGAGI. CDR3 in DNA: TGTGCCAGCAGTTCTCCGACAGGGGAGGTCTATGGCTACACCTTC. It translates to CASSSPTGEVYGYTF.

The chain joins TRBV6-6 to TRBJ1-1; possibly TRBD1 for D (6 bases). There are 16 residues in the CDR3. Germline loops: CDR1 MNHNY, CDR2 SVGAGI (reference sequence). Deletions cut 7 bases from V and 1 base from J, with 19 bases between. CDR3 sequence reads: CASIPHPGESNTEAFF. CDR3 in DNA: TGTGCCAGCATTCCACATCCAGGGGAATCGAACACTGAAGCTTTCTTT.

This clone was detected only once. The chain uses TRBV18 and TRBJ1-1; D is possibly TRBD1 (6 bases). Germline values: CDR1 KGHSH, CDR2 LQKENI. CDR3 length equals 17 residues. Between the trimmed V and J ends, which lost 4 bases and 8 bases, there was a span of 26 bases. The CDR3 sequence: CASSLYQRQRGTGEAFF. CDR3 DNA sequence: TGTGCCAGCTCACTTTACCAGAGACAGAGAGGAACAGGGGAAGCTTTCTTT.

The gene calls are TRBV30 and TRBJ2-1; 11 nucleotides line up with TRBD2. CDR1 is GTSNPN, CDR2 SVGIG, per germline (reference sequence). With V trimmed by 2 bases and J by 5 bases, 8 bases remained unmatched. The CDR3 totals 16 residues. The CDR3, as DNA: TGTGCCTGGAGTAACAAACTAGCGGGAGCAAACAATGAGCAGTTCTTC. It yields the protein CAWSNKLAGANNEQFF. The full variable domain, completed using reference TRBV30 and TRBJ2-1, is SQTIHQWPATLVQPVGSPLSLECTVEGTSNPNLYWYRQAAGRGLQLLFYSVGIGQISSEVPQNLSASRPQDRQFILSSKKLLLSDSGFYLCAWSNKLAGANNEQFFGPGTRLTVL.

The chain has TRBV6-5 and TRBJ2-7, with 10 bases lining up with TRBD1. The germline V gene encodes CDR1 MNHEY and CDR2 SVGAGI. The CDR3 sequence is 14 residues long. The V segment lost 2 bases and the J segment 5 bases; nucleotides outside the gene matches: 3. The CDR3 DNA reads TGTGCCAGCAGTTACGACAGGGGGCAGGACGAGCAGTACTTC. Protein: CASSYDRGQDEQYF.

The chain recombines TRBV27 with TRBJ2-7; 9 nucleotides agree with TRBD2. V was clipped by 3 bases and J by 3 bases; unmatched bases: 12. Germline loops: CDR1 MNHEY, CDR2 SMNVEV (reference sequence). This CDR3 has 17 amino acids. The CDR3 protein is CASSLGALAGIDYEQYF. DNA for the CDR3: TGTGCCAGCAGTTTGGGGGCGCTAGCGGGGATTGACTACGAGCAGTACTTC.

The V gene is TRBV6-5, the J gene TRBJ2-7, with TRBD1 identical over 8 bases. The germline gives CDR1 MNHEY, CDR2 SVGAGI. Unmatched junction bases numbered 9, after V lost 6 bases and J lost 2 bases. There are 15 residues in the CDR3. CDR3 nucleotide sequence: TGTGCCAGCAGCCCGAGGACAGGGCTAACCTACGAGCAGTACTTC. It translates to CASSPRTGLTYEQYF.

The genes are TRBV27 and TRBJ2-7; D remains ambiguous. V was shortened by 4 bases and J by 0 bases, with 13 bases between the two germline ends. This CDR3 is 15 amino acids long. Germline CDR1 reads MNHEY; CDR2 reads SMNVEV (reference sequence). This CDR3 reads CASSSHLGDSYEQYF. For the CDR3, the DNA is TGTGCCAGCAGTTCCCACCTCGGAGACTCCTACGAGCAGTACTTC.

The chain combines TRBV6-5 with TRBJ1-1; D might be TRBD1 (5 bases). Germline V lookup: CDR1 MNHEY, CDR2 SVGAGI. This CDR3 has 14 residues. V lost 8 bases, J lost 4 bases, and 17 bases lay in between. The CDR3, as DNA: TGTGCCAGCGGGGAAAACCAGGGAGGCACTGAAGCTTTCTTT. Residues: CASGENQGGTEAFF.

CDR3 loop: CASSFITGQGGDEQYF. The CDR3 nucleotides are TGTGCCAGCAGCTTCATCACCGGACAGGGGGGGGACGAGCAGTACTTC. J is TRBJ2-7 and V is TRBV7-2; 10 positions agree with TRBD1. The CDR3 covers 16 residues. V trimming: 3 bases; J trimming: 5 bases; junction bases outside the gene matches: 10. The germline V gene encodes CDR1 SGHTA and CDR2 FQGNSA.

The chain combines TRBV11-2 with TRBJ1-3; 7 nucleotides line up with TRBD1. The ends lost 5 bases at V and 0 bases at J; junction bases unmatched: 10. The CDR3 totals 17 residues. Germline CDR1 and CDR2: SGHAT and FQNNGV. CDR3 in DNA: TGTGCCAGCAGCCCGTTACCGGGACAGATCTCTGGAAACACCATATATTTT. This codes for CASSPLPGQISGNTIYF.

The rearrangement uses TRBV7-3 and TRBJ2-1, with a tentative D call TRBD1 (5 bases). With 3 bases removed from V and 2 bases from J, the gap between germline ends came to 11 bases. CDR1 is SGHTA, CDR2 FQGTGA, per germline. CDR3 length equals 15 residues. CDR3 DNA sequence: TGTGCCAGCAGCTTCGACAGCAGTCCCTACAATGAGCAGTTCTTC. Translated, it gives CASSFDSSPYNEQFF.

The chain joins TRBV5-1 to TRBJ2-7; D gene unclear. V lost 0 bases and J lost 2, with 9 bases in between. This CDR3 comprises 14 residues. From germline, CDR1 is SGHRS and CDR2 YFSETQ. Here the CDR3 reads CASSLEPSAYEQYF. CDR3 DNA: TGCGCCAGCAGCTTGGAACCGAGCGCCTACGAGCAGTACTTC.

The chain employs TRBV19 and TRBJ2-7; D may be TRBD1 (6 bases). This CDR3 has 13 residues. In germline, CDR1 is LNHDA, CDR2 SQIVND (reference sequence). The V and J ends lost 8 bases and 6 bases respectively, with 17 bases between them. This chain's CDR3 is CASETGTTGEQYF. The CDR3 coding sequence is TGTGCCAGTGAAACGGGGACAACCGGCGAGCAGTACTTC.